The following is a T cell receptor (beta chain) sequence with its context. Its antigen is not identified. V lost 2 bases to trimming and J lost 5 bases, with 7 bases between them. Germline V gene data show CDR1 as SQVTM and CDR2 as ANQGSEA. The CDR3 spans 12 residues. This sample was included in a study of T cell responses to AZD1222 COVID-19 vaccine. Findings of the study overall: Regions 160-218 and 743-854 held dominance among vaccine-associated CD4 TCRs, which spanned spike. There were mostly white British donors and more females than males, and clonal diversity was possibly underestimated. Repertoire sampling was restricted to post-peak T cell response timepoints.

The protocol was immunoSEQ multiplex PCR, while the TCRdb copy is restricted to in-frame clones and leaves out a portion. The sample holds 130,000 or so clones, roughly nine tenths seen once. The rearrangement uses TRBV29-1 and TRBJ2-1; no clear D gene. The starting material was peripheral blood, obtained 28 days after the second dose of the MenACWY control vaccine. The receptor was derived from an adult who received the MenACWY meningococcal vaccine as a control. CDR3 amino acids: CSVERQDNEQFF. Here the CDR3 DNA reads TGCAGCGTTGAACGGCAGGACAATGAGCAGTTCTTC.